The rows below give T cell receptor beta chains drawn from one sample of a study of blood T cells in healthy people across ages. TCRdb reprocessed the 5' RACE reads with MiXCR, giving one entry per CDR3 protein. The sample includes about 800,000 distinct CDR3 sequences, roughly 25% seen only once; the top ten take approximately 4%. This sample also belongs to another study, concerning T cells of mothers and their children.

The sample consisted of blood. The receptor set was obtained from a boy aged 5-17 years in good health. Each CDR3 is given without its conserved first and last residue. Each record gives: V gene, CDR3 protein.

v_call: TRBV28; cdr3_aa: ASSLVMSTDTQY
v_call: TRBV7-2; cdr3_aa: ASSLAGVAEKLF
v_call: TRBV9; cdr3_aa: ASSVAGGPGYGYT
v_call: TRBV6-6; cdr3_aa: ASSYGQEYNSPLH
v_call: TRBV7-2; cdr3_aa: ASSVRLEGYEY
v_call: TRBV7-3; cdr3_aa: ASSLLGQGDEQF
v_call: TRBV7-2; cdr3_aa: ASSSIAGAWETQY
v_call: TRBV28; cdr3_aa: ASSPGTGDINEQF
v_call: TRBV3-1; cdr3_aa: ASSQDSQGAGVGTEAF
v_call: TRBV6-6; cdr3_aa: ASEETGGASYGYT
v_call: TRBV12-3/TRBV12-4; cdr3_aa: ASSLRGSGTDTQY
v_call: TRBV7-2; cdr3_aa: ASSFSLDIGSQETQY
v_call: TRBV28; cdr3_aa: ASSVSAGGANVLT
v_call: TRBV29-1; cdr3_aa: SVSFQAHYEQY
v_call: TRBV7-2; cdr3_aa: ASSPKGGNTIY
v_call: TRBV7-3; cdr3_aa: ASSPTGRGTQY
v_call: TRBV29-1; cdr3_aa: SVRSSNTGELF